A single sample is the source of the 28 T cell receptor beta chains below, sequenced in a study of CXCR3-negative and CXCR3-positive naive CD8 T cells. The libraries of TRB cDNA were prepared using 5' RACE with UMI labels. Following a re-call of the 5' RACE reads, TCRdb has one entry per CDR3 protein and lacks DNA. The sample totals under 55,000 distinct CDR3 sequences. The sample was memory CD8+ T cells from blood. The source is a human donor in good health. Some clones in this sample may be carry-over from other donors' samples.

The chain couples TRBV4-3 to TRBJ2-3; the D call from TCRdb, TRBD1, cannot be confirmed without DNA. The CDR3 contains 16 residues. The germline CDR1 and CDR2 sequences are LGHNA and YSLEER. CDR3 loop: CASSQEGDRDTDTQYF.

This chain connects TRBV30 to TRBJ1-1. The germline CDR1 and CDR2 sequences are GTSNPN and SVGIG (reference sequence). The CDR3 has 11 amino acids. CDR3 protein: CAWKYNTEAFF.

The rearrangement uses TRBV28 and TRBJ2-5; the TCRdb D gene call, TRBD1, has no DNA to confirm it. The CDR3 runs 14 residues. CDR1 is MDHEN, CDR2 SYDVKM, per germline. The CDR3 here is CASRVVRGRETQYF.

The CDR3: CSVGQGPNEQYF. The chain links TRBV29-1 to TRBJ2-7; TCRdb selects TRBD1, and the lack of DNA leaves this call unchecked. Germline assignment: CDR1 SQVTM and CDR2 ANQGSEA. The CDR3 sequence is 12 residues long.

The chain couples TRBV7-3 to TRBJ2-3; TCRdb lists TRBD2, though no DNA is available to test this call. Germline loops: CDR1 SGHTA, CDR2 FQGTGA. CDR3 size: 15 residues. The CDR3 loop reads CASSLMAGGADTQYF.

CDR3 in amino acids: CASSSGFFYEQYF. This chain links TRBV7-9 with TRBJ2-7. The CDR3 is 13 amino acids. Germline loops: CDR1 SEHNR, CDR2 FQNEAQ (reference sequence).

V gene TRBV10-3 combines with J gene TRBJ1-1; TCRdb names TRBD1, which stays unverified in the absence of DNA. This CDR3 has 15 residues. Germline V CDR1 and CDR2: ENHRY, SYGVKD. The CDR3 spells CAISESAQGASEAFF.

This clonotype is labeled medium-sized based on frequency. The rearrangement joins TRBV5-1 to TRBJ2-7; TCRdb reports TRBD1, a call that lacks DNA to check it against. From germline, CDR1 is SGHRS and CDR2 YFSETQ. This CDR3 is 17 amino acids long. The CDR3 here is CASSPPSTGQGSYEQYF.

J is TRBJ2-1 and V is TRBV29-1; the D call from TCRdb, TRBD1, cannot be confirmed without DNA. The CDR3 extends over 14 amino acids. CDR1 and CDR2 (germline): SQVTM, ANQGSEA. CDR3 residues: CSVEPTGGGNEQFF.

This chain links TRBV28 with TRBJ1-6. The V gene's germline CDR1 is MDHEN and CDR2 SYDVKM. The CDR3 extends over 15 amino acids. The CDR3 protein is CASSLRVWVNSPLHF.

The genes are TRBV20-1 and TRBJ2-1; the TCRdb D gene call, TRBD2, has no DNA to confirm it. Germline loops: CDR1 DFQATT, CDR2 SNEGSKA (reference sequence). This CDR3 is built from 15 residues. The CDR3 loop reads CSAREAASDYNEQFF.

CDR3 amino acids: CASSYGTGGSQETQYF. The rearrangement links TRBV6-5 to TRBJ2-5; no DNA is available, so the TRBD1 call from TCRdb remains unchecked. The CDR3 has 16 residues. In germline, CDR1 is MNHEY, CDR2 SVGAGI.

The rearrangement joins TRBV20-1 to TRBJ2-4; TCRdb reports TRBD2, a call that lacks DNA to check it against. The germline gives CDR1 DFQATT, CDR2 SNEGSKA (reference sequence). CDR3 length: 19 amino acids. The CDR3 reads CSASGTAPSTSLAKNIQYF.

This chain links TRBV29-1 with TRBJ2-7; TCRdb's assignment of TRBD1 cannot be checked, as there is no DNA. CDR1 SQVTM and CDR2 ANQGSEA come from the germline V gene. The CDR3 totals 13 residues. The CDR3 loop is CSVESTASYEQYF.

The chain couples TRBV15 to TRBJ2-3; as DNA is missing, the TRBD2 call by TCRdb cannot be tested. Germline values: CDR1 LNHNV, CDR2 YYDKDF (reference sequence). The CDR3 extends over 16 amino acids. CDR3: CATSRGEKRGSDTQYF.

The chain combines TRBV7-9 with TRBJ2-5; the D call from TCRdb, TRBD2, cannot be confirmed without DNA. Germline V gene lookup returns CDR1 SEHNR and CDR2 FQNEAQ (reference sequence). CDR3 length equals 15 residues. CDR3 residues: CASTHSSGGGETQYF.

V usage is TRBV19 and J usage is TRBJ1-1. This CDR3 region has 15 residues. Per the germline V gene, CDR1 is LNHDA and CDR2 is SQIVND (reference sequence). This chain's CDR3 is CASSILFDYNTEAFF.

The rearrangement uses TRBV12-5 and TRBJ2-3; TCRdb picks TRBD2, but there is no DNA to check that call. This CDR3 has 17 residues. The V gene's germline CDR1 is LGHNT and CDR2 FRNRAP. CDR3 in amino acids: CASDLPIGLLGTDTQYF.

The gene calls are TRBV4-3 and TRBJ2-5; TCRdb outputs TRBD1, but without DNA this stays unchecked. CDR3 size: 16 residues. CDR1 is LGHNA and CDR2 is YSLEER in the germline V gene. The CDR3 loop is CASSQDLPGEQETQYF.

The V call is TRBV4-3, the J call TRBJ1-6; TCRdb indicates TRBD1, and absent DNA this call remains unverified. Per the germline V gene, CDR1 is LGHNA and CDR2 is YSLEER. The CDR3 is made up of 15 amino acids. The CDR3 protein is CASSQGWTGNSPLHF.

The chain combines TRBV28 with TRBJ2-7; TCRdb names TRBD2, which stays unverified in the absence of DNA. Germline CDR1 reads MDHEN; CDR2 reads SYDVKM. The CDR3 covers 16 residues. The CDR3 is CASSLQWTSGRDEQYF.

V is TRBV11-2 and J is TRBJ1-5; checking the TCRdb D call of TRBD1 is not possible without DNA. CDR3 length: 18 amino acids. CDR1 is SGHAT and CDR2 is FQNNGV in the germline V gene. CDR3: CASSGHPQPTNSNQPQHF.

The chain carries TRBV7-3 and TRBJ1-1. CDR1 SGHTA and CDR2 FQGTGA come from the germline V gene. CDR3 length: 13 amino acids. CDR3 protein: CASSLTGGTEAFF. Full variable domain (remainder filled in from reference TRBV7-3 and TRBJ1-1): GAGVSQTPSNKVTEKGKYVELRCDPISGHTALYWYRQSLGQGPEFLIYFQGTGAADDSGLPNDRFFAVRPEGSVSTLKIQRTERGDSAVYLCASSLTGGTEAFFGQGTRLTVV.

J is TRBJ1-2 and V is TRBV14. The CDR3 has 15 residues. Germline V gives CDR1 SGHDN, CDR2 FVKESK. The chain's CDR3 is CASSPLGQYNYGYTF.

The V and J genes are TRBV29-1 and TRBJ2-7; TCRdb picks TRBD1, but there is no DNA to check that call. The CDR3 runs 12 residues. The germline CDR1 and CDR2 sequences are SQVTM and ANQGSEA. The CDR3 sequence: CSVQGEDYEQYF.

This chain links TRBV7-3 with TRBJ2-3. From germline, CDR1 is SGHTA and CDR2 FQGTGA. The CDR3 sequence is 13 residues long. CDR3 loop: CASSRISTDTQYF.

The chain links TRBV7-9 to TRBJ1-1. This CDR3 contains 16 residues. Germline V lookup: CDR1 SEHNR, CDR2 FQNEAQ (reference sequence). CDR3 region: CASSPRGGGVNTEAFF.

The chain links TRBV7-3 to TRBJ2-2; the TCRdb D gene call, TRBD1, has no DNA to confirm it. There are 17 residues in the CDR3. Germline V gene lookup returns CDR1 SGHTA and CDR2 FQGTGA. This chain's CDR3 is CASSTGNRGVGTGELFF. Full variable domain (outside the CDR3, taken from reference TRBV7-3 and TRBJ2-2): GAGVSQTPSNKVTEKGKYVELRCDPISGHTALYWYRQSLGQGPEFLIYFQGTGAADDSGLPNDRFFAVRPEGSVSTLKIQRTERGDSAVYLCASSTGNRGVGTGELFFGEGSRLTVL.